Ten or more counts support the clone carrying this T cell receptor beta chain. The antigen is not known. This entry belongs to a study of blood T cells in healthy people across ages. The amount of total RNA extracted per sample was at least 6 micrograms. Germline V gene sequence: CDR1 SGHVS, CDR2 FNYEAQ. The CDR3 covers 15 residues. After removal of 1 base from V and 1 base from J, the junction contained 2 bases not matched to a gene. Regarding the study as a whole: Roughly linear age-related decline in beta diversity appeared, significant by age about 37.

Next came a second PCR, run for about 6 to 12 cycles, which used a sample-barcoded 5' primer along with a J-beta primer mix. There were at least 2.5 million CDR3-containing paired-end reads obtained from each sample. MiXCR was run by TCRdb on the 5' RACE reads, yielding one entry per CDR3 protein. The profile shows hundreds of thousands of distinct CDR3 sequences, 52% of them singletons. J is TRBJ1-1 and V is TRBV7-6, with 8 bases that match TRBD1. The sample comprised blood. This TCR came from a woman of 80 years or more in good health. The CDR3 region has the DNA TGTGCCAGCAGCTTAGAAGGGACAGGGAACACTGAAGCTTTCTTT. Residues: CASSLEGTGNTEAFF.